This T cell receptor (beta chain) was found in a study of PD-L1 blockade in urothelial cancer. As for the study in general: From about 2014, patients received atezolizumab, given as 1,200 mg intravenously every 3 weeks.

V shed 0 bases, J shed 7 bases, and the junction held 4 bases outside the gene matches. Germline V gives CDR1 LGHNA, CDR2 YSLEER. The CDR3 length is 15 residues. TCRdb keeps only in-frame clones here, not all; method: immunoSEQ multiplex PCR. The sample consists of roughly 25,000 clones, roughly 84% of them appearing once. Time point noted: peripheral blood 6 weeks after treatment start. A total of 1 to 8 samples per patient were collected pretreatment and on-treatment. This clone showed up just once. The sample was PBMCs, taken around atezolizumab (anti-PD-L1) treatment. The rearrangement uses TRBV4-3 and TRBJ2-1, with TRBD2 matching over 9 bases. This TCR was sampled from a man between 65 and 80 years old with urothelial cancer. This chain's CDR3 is CASSQERLAGNEQFF. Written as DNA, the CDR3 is TGCGCCAGCAGCCAAGAAAGGCTAGCGGGGAATGAGCAGTTCTTC.